What follows are 3 T cell receptor beta chains derived from one specimen sequenced in a study of T cells in Graves' hyperthyroidism and ophthalmopathy. Researchers took RNA transcripts and amplified the TCR beta CDR3 regions from them. With the HTBI primer set, the TCR CDR3 went through a first round of RT-PCR. A single record per CDR3 protein comes from TCRdb applying MiXCR to the multiplex PCR reads. The table includes some 580,000 distinct CDR3 sequences, approximately 16% detected once. Sequences were obtained from blood. These TCRs come from a woman between 40 and 55 years old with Graves' ophthalmopathy.

This clonotype was found a few times. The rearrangement uses TRBV27 and TRBJ2-2, with D possibly being TRBD1 (5 bases). CDR1 is MNHEY, CDR2 SMNVEV, per germline (reference sequence). V lost 5 bases and J 1 base, leaving 17 bases between the germline ends. CDR3 length equals 17 residues. The CDR3 is CASSRKAGMGNTGELFF. DNA for the CDR3: TGTGCCAGCAGTCGAAAGGCAGGGATGGGGAACACCGGGGAGCTGTTTTTT.

This chain uses TRBV4-2 with TRBJ2-3; weak D call: TRBD2 (7 bases). The V and J ends lost 8 bases and 1 base respectively, with 10 bases between them. Germline V CDR1 and CDR2: LGHNA, YNFKEQ. This CDR3 is 13 amino acids long. CDR3 protein: CASGGGGTDTQYF. CDR3 DNA sequence: TGTGCCAGCGGGGGGGGCGGCACAGATACGCAGTATTTT.

The rearrangement joins TRBV28 to TRBJ1-2, with unresolved D. The CDR3 totals 15 residues. V was shortened by 1 base and J by 6 bases, with 15 bases between the two germline ends. Per the germline V gene, CDR1 is MDHEN and CDR2 is SYDVKM. The CDR3 reads CASSLLGGLGDGYTF. The CDR3 region has the DNA TGTGCCAGCAGTTTATTAGGCGGCTTGGGAGATGGCTACACCTTC.